This TCR beta chain was obtained from a study of cytomegalovirus exposure and HLA in healthy donors. Looking at the study overall: Within an early data release were about 80 million unique TCRs drawn from HLA-typed donors.

Whole-study results and caveats: It is likely that the observed cluster of highly shared sequence variants was a sequencing artifact. For TCR beta chains, V- and J-gene trimming was later linked to a missense DCLRE1C variant.

With respect to this clone: What it binds is not known.

It was with 60 Vbeta and 13 Jbeta primers that the PCR ran. Assay: immunoSEQ multiplex PCR; the TCRdb copy retains only in-frame clones and omits some. The table includes under 200,000 clones, roughly 80% detected once. Participants comprised healthy donors of bone marrow. This CDR3 region has 14 residues. Germline CDR1 MDHEN, CDR2 SYDVKM. After removal of 3 bases from V and 8 bases from J, the junction contained 9 bases not matched to a gene. The chain links TRBV28 to TRBJ2-7, with 8 bases matching TRBD2. The sample taken for sequencing was PBMCs. This clonotype was obtained from a woman between 18 and 29 years old in good health and CMV-seronegative. Here the CDR3 reads CASSFSSGALKQYF. In DNA form, the CDR3 reads TGTGCCAGCAGTTTTAGTAGCGGGGCTTTGAAGCAGTACTTC.